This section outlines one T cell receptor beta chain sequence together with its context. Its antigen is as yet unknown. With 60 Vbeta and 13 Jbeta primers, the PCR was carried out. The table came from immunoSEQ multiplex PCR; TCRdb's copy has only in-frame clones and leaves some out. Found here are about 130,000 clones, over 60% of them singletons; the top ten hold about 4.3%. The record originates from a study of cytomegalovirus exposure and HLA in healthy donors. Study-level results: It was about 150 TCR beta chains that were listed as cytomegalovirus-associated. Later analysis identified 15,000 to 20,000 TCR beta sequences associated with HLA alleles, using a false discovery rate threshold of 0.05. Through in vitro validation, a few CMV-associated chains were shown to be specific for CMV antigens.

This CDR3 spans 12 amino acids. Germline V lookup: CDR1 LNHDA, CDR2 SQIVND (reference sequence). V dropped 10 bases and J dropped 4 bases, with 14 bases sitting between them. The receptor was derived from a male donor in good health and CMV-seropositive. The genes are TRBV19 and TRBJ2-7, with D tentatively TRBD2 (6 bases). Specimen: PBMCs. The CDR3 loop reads CATRGIEYEQYF. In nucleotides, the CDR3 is TGTGCCACCCGCGGGATAGAATACGAGCAGTACTTC.